The rows below give T cell receptor beta chains drawn from one sample of a study of identical twins. TCRdb fed the 5' RACE reads into MiXCR, producing one record per CDR3 protein. The sample records approximately 1.8 million distinct CDR3 sequences, around 33% being singletons. The sample comprised cord blood. These receptors all stem from a newborn girl in good health. CDR3s include the opening cysteine and the closing phenylalanine or tryptophan. The D gene is left open where the match is weak. The size field is filled for only some rows; it gives once, few, many or a size class.

few TRBJ1-5 TRBV28 . TGTGCCAGCAGTCACCCCGGTTTCTGGCAGCCCCAGCATTTT CASSHPGFWQPQHF
once TRBJ2-3 TRBV10-3 . TGTGCCATCAATGAGTCGAGGGATCCCCACACAGATACGCAGTATTTT CAINESRDPHTDTQYF
few TRBJ2-1 TRBV7-9 TRBD1 TGTGCCAGCAGCTTAATCCCGGGACAGGGGAGGAATGAGCAGTTCTTC CASSLIPGQGRNEQFF
. TRBJ2-7 TRBV5-6 . TGTGCCAGCAGCTTGGGACTTATCAACTACGAGCAGTACTTC CASSLGLINYEQYF
few TRBJ1-2 TRBV6-6 . TGTGCCAGCAGTTACTCGGGGGGGACGGGGAACTATGGCTACACCTTC CASSYSGGTGNYGYTF
few TRBJ2-5 TRBV12-3/TRBV12-4 TRBD2 TGTGCCAGCAGTTTAAGAGACAGGGGGCTAGCGGGAGGGCAAGAGACCCAGTACTTC CASSLRDRGLAGGQETQYF
. TRBJ1-5 TRBV2 TRBD1 TGTGCCAGCAGAGGGACAGGGGGCCGTCAGCCCCAGCATTTT CASRGTGGRQPQHF
. TRBJ2-7 TRBV20-1 . TGCAGTGCCCAAACGGCGCGGGGTTCTGGCGAGCAGTACTTC CSAQTARGSGEQYF
. TRBJ1-2 TRBV4-1 TRBD1 TGCGCCAGCAGCCAAGATAAGGGGGCGATCTGTGGCTACACCTTC CASSQDKGAICGYTF
. TRBJ1-2 TRBV6-5 . TGTGCCAGCAGTTACTCGGCCCAATCCAGTGGCTACACCTTC CASSYSAQSSGYTF